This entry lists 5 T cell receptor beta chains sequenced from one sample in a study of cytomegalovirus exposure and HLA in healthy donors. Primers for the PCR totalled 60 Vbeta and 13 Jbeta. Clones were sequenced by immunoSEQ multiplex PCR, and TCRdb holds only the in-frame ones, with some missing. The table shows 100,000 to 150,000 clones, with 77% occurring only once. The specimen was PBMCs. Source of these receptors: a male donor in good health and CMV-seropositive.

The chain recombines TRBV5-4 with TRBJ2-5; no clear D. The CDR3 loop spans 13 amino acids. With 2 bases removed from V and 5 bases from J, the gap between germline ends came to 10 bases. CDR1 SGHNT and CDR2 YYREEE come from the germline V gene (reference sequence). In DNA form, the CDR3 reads TGTGCCAGCAGCTTACGGGTTAAGGAGACCCAGTACTTC. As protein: CASSLRVKETQYF.

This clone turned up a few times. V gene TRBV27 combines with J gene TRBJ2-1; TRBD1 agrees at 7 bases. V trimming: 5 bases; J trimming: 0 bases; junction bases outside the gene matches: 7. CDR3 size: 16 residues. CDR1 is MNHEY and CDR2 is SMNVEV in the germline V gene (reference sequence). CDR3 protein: CASSPRDSFSYNEQFF. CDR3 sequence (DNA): TGTGCCAGCAGTCCAAGGGACAGTTTCTCCTACAATGAGCAGTTCTTC.

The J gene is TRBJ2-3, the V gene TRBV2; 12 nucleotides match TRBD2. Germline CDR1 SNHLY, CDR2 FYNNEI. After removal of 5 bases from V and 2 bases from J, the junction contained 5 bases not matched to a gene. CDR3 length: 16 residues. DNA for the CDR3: TGTGCCAGCAGTATGCTAGCGGGGGGGACCACAGATACGCAGTATTTT. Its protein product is CASSMLAGGTTDTQYF.

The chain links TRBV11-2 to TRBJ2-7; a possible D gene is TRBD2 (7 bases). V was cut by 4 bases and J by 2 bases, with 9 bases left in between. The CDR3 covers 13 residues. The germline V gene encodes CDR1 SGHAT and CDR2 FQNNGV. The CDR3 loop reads CASSSGGAYEQYF. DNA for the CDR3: TGTGCCAGCAGCTCGGGGGGCGCCTACGAGCAGTACTTC. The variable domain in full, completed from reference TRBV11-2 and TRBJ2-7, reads EAGVAQSPRYKIIEKRQSVAFWCNPISGHATLYWYQQILGQGPKLLIQFQNNGVVDDSQLPKDRFSAERLKGVDSTLKIQPAKLEDSAVYLCASSSGGAYEQYFGPGTRLTVT.

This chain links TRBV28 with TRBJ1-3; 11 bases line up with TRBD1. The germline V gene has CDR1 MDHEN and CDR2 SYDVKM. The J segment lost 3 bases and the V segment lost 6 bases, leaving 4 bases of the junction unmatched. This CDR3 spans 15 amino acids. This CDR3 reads CASSGQGALGNTIYF. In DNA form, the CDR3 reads TGTGCCAGCAGCGGACAGGGGGCTCTTGGAAACACCATATATTTT.